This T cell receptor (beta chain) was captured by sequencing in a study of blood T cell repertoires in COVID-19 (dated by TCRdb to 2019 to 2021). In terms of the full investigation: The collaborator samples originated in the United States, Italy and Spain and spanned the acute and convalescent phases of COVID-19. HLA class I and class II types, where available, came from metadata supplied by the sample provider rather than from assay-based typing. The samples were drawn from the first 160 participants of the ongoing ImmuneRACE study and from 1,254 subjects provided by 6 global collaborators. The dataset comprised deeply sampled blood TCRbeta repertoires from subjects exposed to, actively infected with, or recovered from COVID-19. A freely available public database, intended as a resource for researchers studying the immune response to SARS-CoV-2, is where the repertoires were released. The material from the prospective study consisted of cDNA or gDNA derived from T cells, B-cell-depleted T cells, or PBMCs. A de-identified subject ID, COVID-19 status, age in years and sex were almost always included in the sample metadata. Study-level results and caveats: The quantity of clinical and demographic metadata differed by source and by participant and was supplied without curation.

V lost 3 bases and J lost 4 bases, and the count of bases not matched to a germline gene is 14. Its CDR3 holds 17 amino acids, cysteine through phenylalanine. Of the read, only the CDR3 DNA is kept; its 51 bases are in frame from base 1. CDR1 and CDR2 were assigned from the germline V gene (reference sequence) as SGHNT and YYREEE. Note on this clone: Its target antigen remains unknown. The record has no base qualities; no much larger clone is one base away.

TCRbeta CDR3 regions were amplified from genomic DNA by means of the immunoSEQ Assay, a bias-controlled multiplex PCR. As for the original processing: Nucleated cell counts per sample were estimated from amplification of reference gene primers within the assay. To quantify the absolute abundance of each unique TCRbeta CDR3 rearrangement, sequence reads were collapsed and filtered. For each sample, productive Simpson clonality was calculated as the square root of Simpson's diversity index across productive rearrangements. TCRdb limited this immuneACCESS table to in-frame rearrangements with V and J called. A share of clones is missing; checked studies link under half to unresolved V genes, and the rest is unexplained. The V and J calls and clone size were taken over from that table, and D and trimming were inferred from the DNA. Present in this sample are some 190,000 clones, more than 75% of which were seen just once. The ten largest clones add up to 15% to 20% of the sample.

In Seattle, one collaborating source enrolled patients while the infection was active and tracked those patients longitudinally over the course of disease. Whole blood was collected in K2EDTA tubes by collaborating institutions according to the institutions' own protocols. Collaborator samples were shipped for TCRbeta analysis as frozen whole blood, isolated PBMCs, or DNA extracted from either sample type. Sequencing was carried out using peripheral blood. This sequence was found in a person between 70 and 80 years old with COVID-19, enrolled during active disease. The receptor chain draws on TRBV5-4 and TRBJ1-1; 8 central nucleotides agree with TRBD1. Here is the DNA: TGTGCCAGCAGCTCCTCTAAAAACAGGGGGTCGGGCACTGAAGCTTTCTTT. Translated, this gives CASSSSKNRGSGTEAFF.